This TCR beta chain was sequenced for a study of shared clonotypes between healthy human individuals. Input per replicate PCR of unsorted PBMC was roughly 290 ng DNA, corresponding to approximately 30,000 T cell genomes. Repertoires were generated with immunoSEQ multiplex PCR, while TCRdb's copy carries only in-frame clones and drops some. The table has around 440,000 clones, roughly four fifths seen once. The study enrolled healthy HIV-negative adults without recent acute infections or vaccinations as donors. This CDR3 comprises 13 residues. Germline V lookup: CDR1 SEHNR, CDR2 FQNEAQ (reference sequence). Concerning this clone: A far more abundant clone sits one base away, making this likely a read error. This CDR3 is also generated by other DNA sequences in the sample.

The source material was PBMCs. The receptor comes from a woman aged 40 to 50 in good health. Some clones in this sample may be carry-over from other donors' samples. The rearrangement links TRBV7-9 to TRBJ2-6; D call uncertain. The CDR3 loop reads CASGHPGANVLTF. In DNA, the CDR3 is TGCGCCAGTGGGCATCCCGGGGCCAACGTCCTGACTTTC.